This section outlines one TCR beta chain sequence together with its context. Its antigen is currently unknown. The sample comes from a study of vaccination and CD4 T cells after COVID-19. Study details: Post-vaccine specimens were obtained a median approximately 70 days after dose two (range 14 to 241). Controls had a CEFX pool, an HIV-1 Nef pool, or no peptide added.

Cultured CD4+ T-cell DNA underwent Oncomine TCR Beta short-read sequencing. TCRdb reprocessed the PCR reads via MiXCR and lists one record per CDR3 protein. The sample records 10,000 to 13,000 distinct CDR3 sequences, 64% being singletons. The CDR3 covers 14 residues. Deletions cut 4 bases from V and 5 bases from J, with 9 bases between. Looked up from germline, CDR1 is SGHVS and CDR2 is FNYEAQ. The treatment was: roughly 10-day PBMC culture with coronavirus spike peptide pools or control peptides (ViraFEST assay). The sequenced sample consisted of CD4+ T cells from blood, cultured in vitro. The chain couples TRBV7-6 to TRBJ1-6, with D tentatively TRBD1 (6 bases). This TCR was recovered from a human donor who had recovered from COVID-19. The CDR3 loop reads CASSYRVDNSPLHF. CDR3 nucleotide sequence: TGTGCCAGCAGCTACAGGGTGGATAATTCACCCCTCCACTTT. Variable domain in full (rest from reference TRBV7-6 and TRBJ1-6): GAGVSQSPRYKVTKRGQDVALRCDPISGHVSLYWYRQALGQGPEFLTYFNYEAQQDKSGLPNDRFSAERPEGSISTLTIQRTEQRDSAMYRCASSYRVDNSPLHFGNGTRLTVT.